This TCR beta chain emerged from a study of Tregs in tolerant kidney transplant recipients (dated by TCRdb to about 2019). At the level of the whole study: The transplants used related donors with nonmyeloablative bone marrow transplantation, and mixed chimerism in the human trials was transient. The study used TCRbeta sequencing to identify donor-specific regulatory T cells before combined kidney and bone marrow transplantation, then tracked those cells after transplant. Study-wide conclusions, independent of this receptor: In tolerant patients, the expansion of donor-specific Tregs was greater than global Treg expansion, suggesting that the expansion was antigen-driven rather than nonspecific. For some patients, the PCR primers changed as time went on, which meant samples from those patients could not be compared with one another at the nucleotide level. The study was constrained by small patient numbers, and validation of the findings is required in larger populations and under other immunosuppression protocols. The most biologically relevant and donor-specific TCRbeta repertoire appeared to be identified by expanding Tregs with activated donor B cells. Biological reproducibility was not directly addressed, though technical replication error appeared minimal.

Based on the germline V gene (reference sequence), the CDR1 and CDR2 sequences are LNHDA and SQIVND. From the cysteine up to the phenylalanine, the CDR3 has a length of 12 residues. Here the CDR3 DNA is all that survives: 36 bases in frame from base 1. V is shortened by 3 bases, J by 3 bases, and the region joining them spans 6 bases. According to the study, the label for this sample's time point signals: blood sample drawn before combined kidney and bone marrow transplant. Unstimulated Tregs (CD4+CD25+CD127-), CD4+ non-Tregs (CD4+CD25-), CD4 and CD8 cells were FACS-sorted from thawed PBMCs. Before Treg sorting, thawed PBMCs were rested overnight at 37°C with 200 IU/ml IL-2. The patients were a few recipients of combined kidney and bone marrow transplants from the ITN036ST trial, and samples were available only from these trial subjects. Healthy control blood was processed to PBMCs with a Ficoll density gradient and then cryopreserved, whereas patient PBMCs were collected both before and after transplant.

For TCRbeta CDR3 sequencing, genomic DNA was extracted from sorted cells using the QIAGEN DNeasy Blood and Tissue Kit. High-throughput TCRbeta CDR3 sequencing, including PCR amplification with bias correction and internal controls, was performed commercially through immunoSEQ. In the source study's methods: Unique productive TCRbeta sequences were defined by CDR3 nucleotide sequence where primers matched, and otherwise by CDR3 amino acid sequence together with Vbeta and Jbeta genes. To correct sorting error, sequences shared between sorted populations at a frequency ratio of 2:1 or less were removed; the rest were assigned to the higher population. Sequences were defined as donor-reactive when expanded at least 5-fold in CFSE-low cells versus unstimulated cells and present at a frequency of at least 0.01% in CFSE-low cells. Repertoire divergence was quantified by Jensen-Shannon divergence using the top 100 TCRbeta sequences ranked by frequency. When a sample had multiple sequencing runs, each run was corrected for sorting error separately and the runs were then pooled. Drawn from immuneACCESS, this table holds only the in-frame rearrangements with V and J called that TCRdb kept. Clones are partly lost; checked studies trace under half to an unresolved V gene and leave the rest unexplained. The V and J calls and the clone size are those of that table, but D and trimming were determined from the DNA. Within this sample are approximately 66,000 clones, with over 75% of them counted one time only. The ten largest clones capture 2.1% of the sample.

This clone was counted only a few times. It lacks a known antigen. Base qualities are missing; no much larger clone stands one base away. The source of this sequence is a human donor who received a combined kidney and bone marrow transplant. The material was Tregs from blood, obtained before the transplant. The chain links TRBV19 with TRBJ2-7; the D gene is possibly TRBD1, with 5 bases matching. The DNA sequence is as follows: TGTGCCAGTAGTATTGACAGCTACGAGCAGTACTTC. Its protein is CASSIDSYEQYF.